Described below is a single TCR beta chain sequence and its context. Its antigen is currently unknown. The data were obtained in a study of OX40 agonist ivuxolimab in advanced cancers. About the study: Patients enrolled in dose escalation were diagnosed with hepatocellular carcinoma, melanoma, renal cell or head and neck cancer. Three partial responders included one hepatocellular carcinoma patient and two cutaneous melanoma patients. Whole-study results and caveats: Relative to CD4+ cells, CD8+ T cells on average had more expanded clones.

The CDR3 loop spans 14 amino acids. V lost 4 bases, J lost 5 bases, and 3 bases stayed unmatched. Looked up from germline, CDR1 is SEHNR and CDR2 is FQNEAQ (reference sequence). Data came from immunoSEQ multiplex PCR; TCRdb stores just in-frame clones and leaves some out. The sample holds 50,000 or so clones, about 78% seen once. The TCR sequence derives from an adult with an advanced solid tumor such as melanoma, head and neck, liver or kidney cancer. Material: CD4+ or CD8+ T cells sorted from blood, obtained in a trial of the OX40 agonist ivuxolimab. The rearrangement joins TRBV7-9 to TRBJ2-1; TRBD2 aligns across 9 bases. This chain's CDR3 is CASSYSGSNNEQFF. The CDR3 DNA is TGTGCCAGCAGCTATAGCGGGAGTAACAATGAGCAGTTCTTC.